This T cell receptor beta chain was sequenced in a study of cytomegalovirus exposure and HLA in healthy donors. This CDR3 has 14 amino acids. Germline V lookup: CDR1 SGHDT, CDR2 YYEEEE. The ends lost 4 bases at V and 2 bases at J; junction bases unmatched: 5. These donors counted as nominally healthy when sampled, but unrecorded immune exposures were likely. This PCR relied on a set of 60 Vbeta primers and 13 Jbeta primers. Here immunoSEQ multiplex PCR was the method, and the copy in TCRdb shows in-frame clones only, minus some. The top ten hold less than 7.5% of the sample, which has over 110,000 clones, roughly 74% seen once. Details on this clone: What it binds is not known.

Overall study findings and caveats: Most TCR beta V segments were productive about 87% or about 30% of the time in an earlier analysis. Reportedly, cytomegalovirus status was diagnosed with high sensitivity and specificity. There were some V segments, including TRBV6-2 and TRBV6-3, excluded as indistinguishable.

Sequencing was done on a sample of PBMCs. This clonotype originated in a woman in her thirties or forties in good health and CMV-seropositive. V and J are TRBV5-6 and TRBJ1-2; the match to TRBD1 covers 7 bases. In DNA, the CDR3 is TGTGCCAGCAGCGGTGGGACAGTCAACTATGGCTACACCTTC. It translates to CASSGGTVNYGYTF. Complete variable domain (other parts from reference TRBV5-6 and TRBJ1-2): DAGVTQSPTHLIKTRGQQVTLRCSPKSGHDTVSWYQQALGQGPQFIFQYYEEEERQRGNFPDRFSGHQFPNYSSELNVNALLLGDSALYLCASSGGTVNYGYTFGSGTRLTVV.